The entry that follows covers one T cell receptor beta chain sequence. Bone marrow was sampled from every patient at the time of active disease. This specimen belongs to a study of read filtering for tumor transcriptome and immune sequencing. Study-wide background: Mean patient age was around 66 years, range about 47 to 90; around 17 male, 14 female. Transcriptome libraries were built from DNase-treated RNA.

The CDR3 runs 17 residues. Trimming cost V 3 bases and J 0 bases; bases outside gene matches: 7. Germline V CDR1 and CDR2: LNHDA, SQIVND (reference sequence). The library was built from around 380 ng RNA with molecular barcoded adaptors for alpha/delta and beta/gamma chains. TCRdb processed the reads anew with MiXCR; each CDR3 protein has one entry. In the table there are roughly 510 distinct CDR3 sequences, 60% to 80% of which are singletons. The chain joins TRBV19 to TRBJ2-1, with 8 bases identical to TRBD2. The sample taken for sequencing was a population of CD138-negative cells sorted from bone marrow. This receptor was obtained from a donor at least 40 years old with multiple myeloma. This table probably holds off-target reads from a library built for another chain. The CDR3: CASSIPSSGPSYNEQFF. The CDR3 DNA is TGTGCCAGTAGTATCCCGTCTAGCGGGCCCTCCTACAATGAGCAGTTCTTC.